The 32 T cell receptor beta chains below were found in one sample sequenced in a study of blood T cell repertoires in COVID-19. Sequencing was performed with immunoSEQ multiplex PCR; in TCRdb, only in-frame clones are kept and a portion is missing. The sample records 200,000 to 250,000 clones, about 90% being singletons. The sample consisted of PBMCs or T cells enriched from blood (not recorded which). Receptors originate from a woman aged 25 to 39 who had been exposed to COVID-19.

The gene calls are TRBV6-5 and TRBJ1-5, with 8 bases lining up with TRBD1. Unmatched junction bases numbered 8, after V lost 8 bases and J lost 2 bases. The CDR3 length is 15 residues. Germline V gene data show CDR1 as MNHEY and CDR2 as SVGAGI. The CDR3 sequence: CASGGLDRGNQPQHF. The CDR3 coding sequence is TGTGCCAGCGGAGGACTGGACAGGGGCAATCAGCCCCAGCATTTT.

This chain uses TRBV2 with TRBJ2-7, with 8 nucleotides matching TRBD1. Germline loops: CDR1 SNHLY, CDR2 FYNNEI. This CDR3 has 14 residues. V shed 7 bases and J 0 bases; nucleotides not matched to a gene: 5. The CDR3 bases are TGTGCCAGCATATGGGACAGGAGCTCCTACGAGCAGTACTTC. Protein product: CASIWDRSSYEQYF.

Remarks on this clone: This sample includes further DNA sequences coding for the same CDR3. This chain joins TRBV5-4 and TRBJ1-1, with 8 bases fitting TRBD1. The CDR3 sequence is 12 residues long. V lost 2 bases and J lost 8; bases outside the gene matches: 2. The germline CDR1 and CDR2 sequences are SGHNT and YYREEE (reference sequence). CDR3 residues: CASSLDRGEAFF. CDR3 in DNA: TGTGCCAGCAGCTTAGACAGGGGAGAAGCTTTCTTT.

The genes are TRBV30 and TRBJ1-5; no firm D call. There are 13 residues in the CDR3. Germline CDR1 reads GTSNPN; CDR2 reads SVGIG (reference sequence). V gave up 0 bases and J gave up 3 bases, with 6 bases separating them. The CDR3 is CAWSVAVNQPQHF. The CDR3, as DNA: TGTGCCTGGAGTGTAGCGGTCAATCAGCCCCAGCATTTT. The variable domain in full, with the rest retrieved from reference TRBV30 and TRBJ1-5, is SQTIHQWPATLVQPVGSPLSLECTVEGTSNPNLYWYRQAAGRGLQLLFYSVGIGQISSEVPQNLSASRPQDRQFILSSKKLLLSDSGFYLCAWSVAVNQPQHFGDGTRLSIL.

V usage is TRBV2 and J usage is TRBJ1-4; D is perhaps TRBD1 (5 bases). From germline, CDR1 is SNHLY and CDR2 FYNNEI. V was clipped by 4 bases and J by 4 bases, with 16 bases between them. The CDR3 is made up of 16 amino acids. The CDR3 DNA reads TGTGCCAGCAGTGTCAGGGAGGCTGCCCGTAATGAAAAACTGTTTTTT. This gives the protein CASSVREAARNEKLFF.

The gene calls are TRBV6-5 and TRBJ1-2; possibly TRBD1 for D (5 bases). Germline V gene lookup returns CDR1 MNHEY and CDR2 SVGAGI. The CDR3 totals 16 residues. V lost 1 base and J 5 bases, leaving 17 bases between the germline ends. The CDR3 reads CASSYFGGEILYGYTF. The CDR3 coding sequence is TGTGCCAGCAGTTACTTCGGGGGGGAGATCCTGTATGGCTACACCTTC.

This clone was observed a few times. The rearrangement joins TRBV24-1 to TRBJ2-3; D ambiguous. Germline values: CDR1 KGHDR, CDR2 SFDVKD. The CDR3 loop spans 14 amino acids. V gave up 7 bases and J gave up 1 base, with 11 bases separating them. DNA of the CDR3: TGTGCCACCAGGCCCACTAAGGGCACAGATACGCAGTATTTT. This translates into CATRPTKGTDTQYF.

The chain carries TRBV4-1 and TRBJ1-2; no reliable D call. This CDR3 has 15 amino acids. Trimming cost V 0 bases and J 5 bases, with 13 bases left between them. Germline lookup yields CDR1 MGHRA and CDR2 YSYEKL. The CDR3 reads CASSQETFNRYGYTF. The CDR3 coding sequence is TGCGCCAGCAGCCAAGAAACGTTTAATCGGTATGGCTACACCTTC.

J is TRBJ1-2 and V is TRBV3-1 (or the pseudogene TRBV3-2); 8 bases fit TRBD1. This CDR3 has 18 amino acids. Germline assignment: CDR1 LGHDT and CDR2 YNNKEL (reference sequence). V was clipped by 1 base and J by 4 bases; unmatched bases: 14. The CDR3 sequence: CASSQGYPTGASVYGYTF. The CDR3 DNA is TGTGCCAGCAGCCAAGGTTACCCGACAGGGGCTTCTGTCTATGGCTACACCTTC.

The chain employs TRBV6-5 and TRBJ2-7, with D maybe TRBD1 (6 bases). Germline CDR1 MNHEY, CDR2 SVGAGI. V was trimmed by 6 bases and J by 3 bases, leaving 15 bases between them. CDR3 length: 14 residues. As DNA, the CDR3 is TGTGCCAGCAGCCACACAGGGTACGGCTACGAGCAGTACTTC. Protein product: CASSHTGYGYEQYF.

This chain joins TRBV10-2 and TRBJ1-5, with D perhaps matching TRBD1 (6 bases). Looked up from germline, CDR1 is WSHSY and CDR2 is SAAADI. The V and J ends lost 6 bases and 4 bases respectively, with 19 bases between them. The CDR3 spans 16 residues. CDR3: CASRGAELAGNQPQHF. As DNA, the CDR3 is TGCGCCAGCAGGGGGGCGGAACTAGCGGGGAATCAGCCCCAGCATTTT.

The chain's CDR3 is CASSLRDRGFNEQFF. In DNA form, the CDR3 reads TGTGCCAGCAGCCTCCGGGACAGGGGATTCAATGAGCAGTTCTTC. The V call is TRBV7-3, the J call TRBJ2-1; 10 nucleotides line up with TRBD1. The CDR3 length is 15 residues. J was trimmed by 6 bases and V by 5 bases; bases with no gene match: 7. The germline gives CDR1 SGHTA, CDR2 FQGTGA.

The genes are TRBV20-1 and TRBJ1-1; D not resolved. This CDR3 spans 13 amino acids. The germline V gene encodes CDR1 DFQATT and CDR2 SNEGSKA (reference sequence). V was shortened by 3 bases and J by 0 bases, with 8 bases between the two germline ends. The CDR3 spells CSASFLLNTEAFF. In DNA form, the CDR3 reads TGCAGTGCTAGTTTCCTCCTGAACACTGAAGCTTTCTTT.

The gene calls are TRBV2 and TRBJ2-1, with 7 bases matching TRBD2. Losses at the gene ends were 6 bases for V and 8 bases for J; bases not matched to a gene: 7. This CDR3 comprises 13 residues. Germline V gene data show CDR1 as SNHLY and CDR2 as FYNNEI. CDR3 region: CASRPGLVDEQFF. In DNA, the CDR3 is TGTGCCAGCAGACCAGGACTAGTCGATGAGCAGTTCTTC.

The V call is TRBV15, the J call TRBJ1-2; maybe TRBD1 (6 bases). The V end was cut by 0 bases, the J end by 7 bases, with 18 bases between. The CDR3 extends over 16 amino acids. Germline loops: CDR1 LNHNV, CDR2 YYDKDF (reference sequence). CDR3 DNA sequence: TGTGCCACCAGCAGAGATCGTCGGGGGGCGTTTGGTGGCTACACCTTC. Its translation: CATSRDRRGAFGGYTF.

The V call is TRBV11-2, the J call TRBJ2-7; D may be TRBD2 (6 bases). The CDR3 sequence is 12 residues long. Germline lookup yields CDR1 SGHAT and CDR2 FQNNGV. V shed 5 bases and J shed 5 bases, with 10 bases lying between them. CDR3 sequence reads: CASSNRRDEQYF. The CDR3 nucleotides read TGTGCCAGCAGCAACAGGAGGGACGAGCAGTACTTC.

The CDR3 DNA sequence: TGTGCCAGCAGCGCCGACAGGGTAGCGACCCAGTACTTC. This translates into CASSADRVATQYF. The rearrangement links TRBV2 to TRBJ2-5; 7 positions agree with TRBD1. The junction had 8 bases not matched to a gene; V was cut back by 6 bases and J by 7 bases. The germline V gene has CDR1 SNHLY and CDR2 FYNNEI. There are 13 residues in the CDR3.

The gene calls are TRBV10-2 and TRBJ2-1, with D uncertain. This CDR3 has 12 residues. V was cut by 3 bases and J by 15 bases, with 15 bases left in between. Germline values: CDR1 WSHSY, CDR2 SAAADI. CDR3 residues: CASSDSFWPRFF. The CDR3 region has the DNA TGCGCCAGCAGTGACTCGTTCTGGCCCCGGTTCTTC.

This chain joins TRBV30 and TRBJ2-2, with D uncertain. This CDR3 comprises 12 residues. The germline gives CDR1 GTSNPN, CDR2 SVGIG (reference sequence). Between the trimmed V and J ends, which lost 2 bases and 6 bases, there was a span of 7 bases. Written as DNA, the CDR3 is TGTGCCTGGAGTTCGTCAGCCGGGGAGCTGTTTTTT. As protein: CAWSSSAGELFF.

This rearrangement joins TRBV9 to TRBJ2-3; D call uncertain. From germline, CDR1 is SGDLS and CDR2 YYNGEE. This CDR3 is built from 12 residues. Trimming removed 4 bases from V and 6 bases from J, with 9 bases in between. CDR3: CASSRTRDTQYF. CDR3 bases: TGTGCCAGCAGCCGCACCAGGGATACGCAGTATTTT.

The chain recombines TRBV5-1 with TRBJ1-1; maybe TRBD1 (6 bases). Trimming took 0 bases from V and 1 from J, leaving 10 bases between them. This CDR3 is built from 15 residues. Germline V gives CDR1 SGHRS, CDR2 YFSETQ. CDR3 nucleotides: TGCGCCAGCAGCTTGGACAGGGTACCGAACACTGAAGCTTTCTTT. It specifies CASSLDRVPNTEAFF.

This rearrangement joins TRBV28 to TRBJ1-5; D is unclear. Trimming removed 3 bases at V and 0 bases at J, with 18 bases between. Germline CDR1 is MDHEN and CDR2 is SYDVKM. CDR3 size: 18 residues. The CDR3 DNA is TGTGCCAGCAGTTTCCTCGCTTCGGAGTCTAATAGCAATCAGCCCCAGCATTTT. Residues: CASSFLASESNSNQPQHF. Using reference TRBV28 and TRBJ1-5 for the parts outside the CDR3, the full variable domain is DVKVTQSSRYLVKRTGEKVFLECVQDMDHENMFWYRQDPGLGLRLIYFSYDVKMKEKGDIPEGYSVSREKKERFSLILESASTNQTSMYLCASSFLASESNSNQPQHFGDGTRLSIL.

This rearrangement joins TRBV9 to TRBJ2-1; TRBD2 agrees at 10 bases. This CDR3 contains 15 residues. Unmatched junction bases numbered 7, after V lost 1 base and J lost 9 bases. The germline CDR1 and CDR2 sequences are SGDLS and YYNGEE. CDR3 nucleotides: TGTGCCAGCAGCGTAAAAGCGGGAGGGCCTGGTGAGCAGTTCTTC. The encoded protein is CASSVKAGGPGEQFF.

The V call is TRBV7-9, the J call TRBJ1-1, with TRBD1 matching 7 bases. CDR1 and CDR2 from the germline V gene are SEHNR and FQNEAQ (reference sequence). This CDR3 region has 13 residues. The V and J ends lost 3 bases and 4 bases, in that order; junction bases with no gene match: 2. The CDR3 sequence: CASSLGQITEAFF. CDR3 coding DNA: TGTGCCAGCAGCTTGGGACAGATCACTGAAGCTTTCTTT.

This clone was seen only once. The genes are TRBV9 and TRBJ2-7, with D possibly TRBD2 on 5 matching bases. CDR3 length: 15 amino acids. Germline V lookup: CDR1 SGDLS, CDR2 YYNGEE. The germline V and J ends were trimmed by 0 bases and 6 bases, with 16 bases remaining between them. The CDR3: CASSVEEVLLGEQYF. CDR3 nucleotides: TGTGCCAGCAGCGTAGAGGAGGTGCTCCTAGGCGAGCAGTACTTC.

The genes are TRBV19 and TRBJ1-2, with TRBD1 matching over 10 bases. This CDR3 has 13 residues. Germline trimming cut 8 bases from V and 7 bases from J; bases unmatched to any gene: 7. Germline loops: CDR1 LNHDA, CDR2 SQIVND (reference sequence). The CDR3 is CASVTGQGSGYTF. For the CDR3, the DNA is TGTGCCAGTGTGACGGGACAGGGGTCTGGCTACACCTTC.

This chain links TRBV27 with TRBJ1-5; D is unresolved. The CDR3 totals 15 residues. Germline loops: CDR1 MNHEY, CDR2 SMNVEV (reference sequence). Trimming removed 0 bases from V and 7 bases from J, with 13 bases in between. The CDR3 nucleotides read TGTGCCAGCAGTTTATCGCCTGGAGGGTCCCAGCCCCAGCATTTT. Amino acid sequence: CASSLSPGGSQPQHF.

The DNA of the CDR3 is TGTGCCAGCAGCGTAGAACGGGAGTCTTACAATGAGCAGTTCTTC. Its protein is CASSVERESYNEQFF. This rearrangement joins TRBV9 to TRBJ2-1; D possibly corresponds to TRBD2 (6 bases). CDR3 length: 15 residues. In germline, CDR1 is SGDLS, CDR2 YYNGEE. The V end lost 0 bases, the J end lost 4 bases, and 11 bases lay between the germline ends. Looking up the rest from reference TRBV9 and TRBJ2-1 gives the full variable domain: DSGVTQTPKHLITATGQRVTLRCSPRSGDLSVYWYQQSLDQGLQFLIQYYNGEERAKGNILERFSAQQFPDLHSELNLSSLELGDSALYFCASSVERESYNEQFFGPGTRLTVL.

This clone is a singleton in its sample. V usage is TRBV11-3 and J usage is TRBJ2-7, with D possibly TRBD1 on 5 matching bases. The V end lost 0 bases, the J end lost 5 bases, and 14 bases lay between the germline ends. The CDR3 runs 15 residues. CDR1 and CDR2 (germline): SGHNT, YENEEA. The DNA of the CDR3 is TGTGCCAGCAGCTTAGAGGCAGGGATGGCTCACGAGCAGTACTTC. Amino acids: CASSLEAGMAHEQYF.

The rearrangement links TRBV25-1 to TRBJ2-5, with D perhaps matching TRBD2 (6 bases). V dropped 4 bases and J dropped 1 base, with 7 bases sitting between them. The germline gives CDR1 MGHDK, CDR2 SYGVNS. The CDR3 length is 13 residues. DNA for the CDR3: TGTGCCAGCAGTGGGGGGGTCCAAGAGACCCAGTACTTC. It codes for CASSGGVQETQYF.

This rearrangement joins TRBV5-1 to TRBJ1-2; D ambiguous. V lost 2 bases to trimming and J lost 6 bases, with 11 bases between them. Germline CDR1 is SGHRS and CDR2 is YFSETQ. The CDR3 consists of 13 residues. Here the CDR3 reads CASSLNGEDGYTF. CDR3 coding DNA: TGCGCCAGCAGCTTAAACGGGGAGGATGGCTACACCTTC.

The rearrangement uses TRBV19 and TRBJ2-1; 7 positions agree with TRBD2. This CDR3 spans 14 amino acids. The germline CDR1 and CDR2 sequences are LNHDA and SQIVND (reference sequence). V was clipped by 3 bases and J by 2 bases; unmatched bases: 1. CDR3 sequence (DNA): TGTGCCAGTAGTATGGGGGGGACCTACAATGAGCAGTTCTTC. Its protein product is CASSMGGTYNEQFF.